This T cell receptor beta chain was captured in a study of PD-L1 blockade in urothelial cancer. Trimming took off 6 bases at V and 4 bases at J, with 12 bases between the two ends. The germline CDR1 and CDR2 sequences are SQVTM and ANQGSEA. This CDR3 is 12 amino acids long. Described time point: pretreatment peripheral blood. This clone was observed a single time. Every PCR got spiked synthetic TCR analog templates. TCRdb's copy holds only in-frame clones and misses some; the assay was immunoSEQ multiplex PCR. The table lists approximately 72,000 clones, more than 75% of them singletons. The clonotype comes from a man aged 60 to 69 with urothelial cancer. The V gene is TRBV29-1, the J gene TRBJ1-1, with D maybe TRBD1 (5 bases). The specimen was PBMCs, collected around atezolizumab (anti-PD-L1) treatment. The CDR3 DNA follows: TGCAGCGTACGGGGGGTCCTCACTGAAGCTTTCTTT. Protein product: CSVRGVLTEAFF.